This T cell receptor beta chain was captured by sequencing in a study of regulatory T cells in long-lasting Graves disease. Overall study results and limits: Sharing of public clonotypes was greater in persistent patients (under 3,000) than in new patients (roughly 880).

This clonotype occurred many times. Its antigen is not known. Arm-PCR with iRepertoire HTBI primers amplified the CDR3 regions for these TCR beta libraries. MiXCR, run by TCRdb on the multiplex PCR reads, gives a single entry per CDR3 protein. This sample has some 370,000 distinct CDR3 sequences, with 12% found just once. Time point reported: newly diagnosed GD, antithyroid drugs for less than 3 months. After RNA was extracted from PBMCs, the TCR library was made from it. This sample also appeared in a second study, on T cells in Graves' hyperthyroidism and ophthalmopathy. That paper notes: A set of HTBI primers served as the primers for a first-round RT-PCR of the TCR CDR3.

The material sequenced was peripheral blood mononuclear cells (PBMCs), taken at new diagnosis, from a patient treated with antithyroid drugs. The receptor comes from a woman aged 18-29 years with Graves disease.

The CDR3 DNA is TGCAGCGTTGATAACGGGATGTCGCGGGGGCGCCTCGAGACCCAGTACTTC. Residues: CSVDNGMSRGRLETQYF. This chain uses TRBV29-1 with TRBJ2-5, with D possibly TRBD2 on 7 matching bases. The V end was cut by 3 bases, the J end by 5 bases, with 25 bases between. Germline V gene data show CDR1 as SQVTM and CDR2 as ANQGSEA. The CDR3 extends over 17 amino acids. The full variable domain, rest sourced from reference TRBV29-1 and TRBJ2-5, is SAVISQKPSRDICQRGTSLTIQCQVDSQVTMMFWYRQQPGQSLTLIATANQGSEATYESGFVIDKFPISRPNLTFSTLTVSNMSPEDSSIYLCSVDNGMSRGRLETQYFGPGTRLLVL.